This T cell receptor (beta chain) was identified during a study of OX40 agonist ivuxolimab in advanced cancers. The overall study: Patients receiving dose escalation had hepatocellular carcinoma, melanoma, renal cell or head and neck cancer. People who had prior anti-PD-1, anti-PD-L1 or anti-CTLA-4 therapy could take part, and around 40% had some. General study findings and limits: Dose levels from 0.1 to 3.0 mg/kg saw CD4+ and CD8+ blood T cells expand clonally by week 6. Averaged across samples, CD8+ T cells carried more expanded clones than CD4+ did.

Some clones are missing from TCRdb's copy, which holds only in-frame ones; the method was immunoSEQ multiplex PCR. The repertoire has approximately 49,000 clones, roughly 84% of them found once; the top ten carry more than 8.5%. For this clone: Its target is not known.

The V gene lost 5 bases and the J gene lost 2 bases, with 21 bases spanning the gap. Germline loops: CDR1 SQVTM, CDR2 ANQGSEA. The CDR3 spans 16 residues. The gene calls are TRBV29-1 and TRBJ1-2; D is ambiguous. The source of this sequence is an adult with an advanced solid tumor such as melanoma, head and neck, liver or kidney cancer. This specimen consisted of CD4+ or CD8+ T cells sorted from blood, obtained in a trial of the OX40 agonist ivuxolimab. The chain's CDR3 is CSVLMTVGQSNYGYTF. In nucleotides, the CDR3 is TGCAGCGTTCTAATGACGGTGGGTCAATCCAACTATGGCTACACCTTC.